The present T cell receptor beta chain was sequenced within a study of regulatory T cells in long-lasting Graves disease (dated by TCRdb to about 2021). Regarding the complete study: To count as having persistent Graves' disease, a patient had to have received antithyroid drug treatment for over 5 years with TSH receptor autoantibodies remaining persistently positive. The study took place in China and was registered as a clinical trial. A total of around 35 samples were covered by TCR sequencing, comprising some 13 persistent and around 20 newly diagnosed Graves' disease patients. Persistent Graves' disease patients in the clinical cohort had taken antithyroid drugs for roughly ten years on average. This study used TCR sequencing and RNA sequencing of peripheral blood to compare persistent Graves' disease patients against newly diagnosed Graves' disease patients. The study at large found these results: Persistent Graves' disease patients showed lower TCR Shannon entropy and fewer highly expanded clones than newly diagnosed patients, suggesting clonal expansion. Because the primary lesion, thyroid tissue, could not be accessed, the study looked at peripheral blood alone. A larger number of public clonotypes was shared among persistent patients (approximately 3,000) than among newly diagnosed patients (roughly 970). Only the TCR beta chain was sequenced and analyzed. The authors acknowledged the small sample size as a limitation that may reduce accuracy.

Points on this clonotype: Its antigen remains undetermined. No much larger clone exists at a distance of one base, and base qualities are not known.

Libraries were constructed by multiplex PCR. The reads were generated on an Illumina HiSeq 4000. To build TCR beta libraries, CDR3 regions were amplified by Arm-PCR using iRepertoire HTBI primers. PCR products were gel purified before sequencing. The original pipeline was this. Across samples, around 58 TRBV and around 15 TRBJ segments were identified and used for gene usage analysis of CDR3 amino acid clonotypes. Filtered high-quality paired reads were merged into contigs using COPE and FqMerger. BLAST was used to align contigs to the IMGT TRBV, TRBD and TRBJ reference genes, and CDR3 was defined following IMGT. Any clonotype with a frequency above 0.1% was counted as a highly expanded clone. Repertoire diversity was measured by Shannon entropy, and V-J evenness by the Gini coefficient. A clonotype found in more than one individual was treated as public. TCRdb's own reprocessing of the public reads used fastp at Q25 and MiXCR and kept productive beta chains. Here each entry gathers all rows of one CDR3 protein and keeps the most common genes and DNA. TCRdb's processing, not the study's, gives the V and J calls here. The sample table contains some 340,000 distinct CDR3 sequences; only one count was recorded for more than 20% of them. The top ten constitute roughly a quarter of the sample.

Interpreted using the paper, the time point label stands for: persistent/refractory GD, antithyroid drugs over 5 years with positive TRAb. RNA was extracted from PBMCs in TRIzol for both TCR sequencing and RNA sequencing. Graves' disease was diagnosed according to American Thyroid Association guidelines. Patients were recruited from an endocrinology department in Xi'an, China. Each patient gave around 9.2 milliliters of peripheral blood, collected in an EDTA anticoagulant tube. Ficoll Paque Plus density gradient separation was used to isolate PBMCs, and no further T cell sorting was done. RNA quality was checked with an Agilent 2100 Bioanalyzer and agarose gel, and concentration with a NanoDrop 2000. This specimen was peripheral blood mononuclear cells (PBMCs), taken when the disease was refractory, from a patient treated with antithyroid drugs. This receptor was obtained from a woman aged 35 to 49 with Graves disease. Donor details come from another sample of the same person, matched by shared clones.

The encoded CDR3 is CASSYTDRGRQDEQFF. The nucleotides are TGTGCCAGCAGTTACACCGACAGGGGTAGGCAGGATGAGCAGTTCTTC. This chain is built from TRBV6-5 and TRBJ2-1, with 8 bases aligning to TRBD1. The germline V gene gives CDR1 as MNHEY and CDR2 as SVGAGI. The germline V and J ends show losses of 2 bases and 8 bases respectively, and no gene match explains 11 bases of the junction. The CDR3 sequence holds 16 residues, the cysteine and phenylalanine included. The kept DNA is CDR3 alone, 48 bases in frame from the first base.